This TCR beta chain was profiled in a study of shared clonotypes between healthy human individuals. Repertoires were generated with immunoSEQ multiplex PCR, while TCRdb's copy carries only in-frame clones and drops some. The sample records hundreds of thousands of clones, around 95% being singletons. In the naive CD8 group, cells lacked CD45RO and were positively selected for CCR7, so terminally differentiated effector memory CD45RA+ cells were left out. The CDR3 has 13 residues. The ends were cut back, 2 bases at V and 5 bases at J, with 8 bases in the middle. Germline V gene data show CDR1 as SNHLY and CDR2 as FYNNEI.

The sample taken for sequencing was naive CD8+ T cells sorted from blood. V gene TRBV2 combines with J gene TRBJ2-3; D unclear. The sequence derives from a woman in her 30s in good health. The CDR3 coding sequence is TGTGCCAGCAGTGAATACAGTGGAGATACGCAGTATTTT. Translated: CASSEYSGDTQYF.